This T cell receptor beta chain emerged from a study of T cells in Graves' hyperthyroidism and ophthalmopathy (dated by TCRdb to the late 2010s). About the full investigation: Peripheral blood samples were taken at the time of initial diagnosis, prior to any treatment. A discovery cohort of about 100 patients, roughly 40 with Graves' ophthalmopathy and about 60 with stable Graves' hyperthyroidism, was used to find distinguishing TCR V-J signatures. Prospective prediction of ophthalmopathy was tested in an independent validation cohort of approximately 18 hyperthyroidism patients and approximately 17 patients who later progressed to ophthalmopathy. For training and testing, the 80 to 100 patients in the discovery cohort were randomly divided in a 7:3 ratio. Thyroid tissue and blood T-cell repertoires from several Graves' hyperthyroidism patients were also compared in the study. Following sampling, methimazole starting at 30 mg daily was given to hyperthyroidism patients, and high-dose intravenous methylprednisolone was given to ophthalmopathy patients. The paper describes TCR Vbeta CDR3 sequencing of more than 120 peripheral blood samples, made up of some 42 ophthalmopathy patients, 70 to 75 hyperthyroidism patients and about 17 progressor patients. Here is what the overall study found, with its caveats: In validation, the model predicted progression to ophthalmopathy with over 65% sensitivity and roughly 75% specificity, a median of roughly seven months before onset. No statistical method was used to fix the sample size in advance, and group allocation was not hidden from the investigators. A model built on a 13 V-J signature distinguished ophthalmopathy from stable hyperthyroidism, reaching 87.88% sensitivity and around 81% specificity in cross-validation and 80%/75% in testing. Most expanded thyroid clonotypes (frequency above 0.001) were also detected in blood, a finding suggesting that blood repertoires may reflect thyroid immune responses.

The sample holds many counts of this clonotype. It has no known antigen specificity. Base qualities are not provided; no much larger clone lies one nucleotide away. Amplification of TCR beta CDR3 regions was carried out from RNA transcripts. For the first round of RT-PCR on the TCR CDR3, the HTBI primer set was used together with the Qiagen OneStep RT-PCR kit. Libraries were constructed in a second round of multiplex PCR, after which size selection and purification were carried out. Sequencing of the libraries was done on an Illumina HiSeq2000 using paired-end 100 bp reads. Processing in the source paper ran as follows. SOAPnuke was used to process the raw data, with reads discarded if the reads contained adapters or uncalled bases, had a mean Phred below 15, or lacked an exact constant-primer or identifier match. High-quality paired reads were merged using COPE v1.2.5, and each unique nucleotide sequence was defined as a clonotype. MiTCR v1.1 was used to align clonotypes to the IMGT TRBV, TRBD and TRBJ reference segments. The analysis included only V-J combinations with a frequency above 0.0001, which together covered roughly 99% of the repertoires. A TCS score was defined as the ratio between F50 (clonal expansion) and ExV (chaos), using BLOSUM62-based TCRdist between CDR3 peptides within each V-J. Welch's t-statistics and random forest reduced around 510 V-J features to 13, which were used in a naive Bayes classifier (R e1071). The raw public data were reprocessed by TCRdb itself: fastp quality trimming at Q25, MiXCR clonotype calling, in-frame beta chains only. Rows merge per CDR3 protein into single entries with the most common DNA and genes. The authors' filters were not applied to this entry. This sample is represented by roughly 280,000 distinct CDR3 sequences; about a sixth of them were singletons. Approximately 60% of the sample is in the top ten clones.

In the ophthalmopathy patients, disease was moderately to severely active, with a Clinical Activity Score of 3 or more, a NOSPECS grade of 4 or more, and a duration of less than 3 months. Patients with uncontrolled infections, other autoimmune diseases, pregnancy or lactation were excluded. Diagnoses relied on clinical symptoms, serum thyroxine and TRAb, thyroid ultrasound and orbital computed tomography. PBMCs were separated from 10 ml of fresh peripheral blood using Ficoll-Paque density gradient centrifugation. Total RNA was extracted using Trizol reagent, and RNA quality was assessed on an Agilent 2100 Bioanalyzer. Sequencing was carried out using blood. This clonotype was sampled from a woman aged 55 to 70 with Graves' ophthalmopathy.

CDR3 loop: CAISGTGRETQYF. The DNA reads as follows: TGTGCCATCAGTGGGACAGGGCGAGAGACCCAGTACTTC. The chain is made from TRBV10-3 and TRBJ2-5; 8 bases in the junction line up with TRBD1. There are 13 amino acids in the CDR3, from cysteine to phenylalanine inclusive. CDR3 DNA only is kept here, 39 bases in frame from base 1. From the germline V gene, CDR1 is ENHRY and CDR2 is SYGVKD. V lost 4 bases and J lost 4 bases, and the count of bases not matched to a germline gene is 2.